The 30 T cell receptor beta chains in this list originate from one sample, sequenced in a study of CXCR3-negative and CXCR3-positive naive CD8 T cells. The TRB libraries of cDNA were built by UMI-labeled 5' RACE. Reprocessing the 5' RACE reads, TCRdb reports a single entry for every CDR3 protein and omits DNA. The sample has roughly 56,000 distinct CDR3 sequences. Sequenced sample: naive CXCR3- CD8+ T cells from blood. Documented subset: CD45RO-CCR7+CD27+CD95- naive CD8+ T cells lacking CXCR3 (TNR3-). The origin of the receptors is a human donor in good health. Some clones in this sample may be carry-over from other donors' samples.

The gene calls are TRBV7-3 and TRBJ2-7; TCRdb reports TRBD1, a call that lacks DNA to check it against. This CDR3 has 15 amino acids. Germline CDR1 and CDR2: SGHTA and FQGTGA. The CDR3 sequence is CASSPGWTIPYEQYF.

The V and J genes are TRBV7-9 and TRBJ2-7; TCRdb calls TRBD2, which cannot be checked without DNA. CDR1 and CDR2 (germline): SEHNR, FQNEAQ (reference sequence). This CDR3 contains 14 residues. The CDR3 here is CASRGTSGLYEQYF.

The rearrangement links TRBV28 to TRBJ2-2. The germline gives CDR1 MDHEN, CDR2 SYDVKM. This CDR3 has 14 residues. CDR3 protein: CASTPTSAAGELFF.

The chain's CDR3 is CASLDRGIGKNIQYF. This rearrangement joins TRBV6-6 to TRBJ2-4; TCRdb's D gene call, TRBD1, goes unchecked for lack of DNA. The CDR3 covers 15 residues. Germline CDR1 is MNHNY and CDR2 is SVGAGI (reference sequence).

The chain recombines TRBV7-2 with TRBJ2-5; absent DNA, TCRdb's TRBD1 call cannot be checked. Germline CDR1 SGHTA, CDR2 FQGNSA. This CDR3 is built from 15 residues. CDR3 in amino acids: CASSLAAAGEETQYF.

The chain combines TRBV29-1 with TRBJ2-1; TCRdb calls TRBD1, which cannot be checked without DNA. This CDR3 is 15 amino acids long. Germline CDR1 SQVTM, CDR2 ANQGSEA. CDR3 sequence reads: CSVEVRGARFDEQFF.

The chain has TRBV14 and TRBJ2-3; TCRdb outputs TRBD1, but without DNA this stays unchecked. Germline V gene sequence: CDR1 SGHDN, CDR2 FVKESK. CDR3 length equals 14 residues. CDR3 sequence reads: CASGQAETIDTQYF.

CDR3 amino acids: CASSSTDRMTGELFF. The chain links TRBV6-5 to TRBJ2-2; the TCRdb D gene call, TRBD1, has no DNA to confirm it. CDR1 is MNHEY and CDR2 is SVGAGI in the germline V gene. The CDR3 contains 15 residues.

The V gene is TRBV20-1, the J gene TRBJ2-7; the TCRdb call, TRBD2, lacks DNA for checking. The CDR3 covers 15 residues. The V gene's germline CDR1 is DFQATT and CDR2 SNEGSKA (reference sequence). This CDR3 is CSARDGMAATYEQYF.

The rearrangement joins TRBV7-9 to TRBJ2-1. This CDR3 has 15 residues. Germline values: CDR1 SEHNR, CDR2 FQNEAQ (reference sequence). CDR3 in amino acids: CASSFYPSTYNEQFF.

V gene TRBV29-1 combines with J gene TRBJ2-3; the TCRdb D gene call, TRBD1, has no DNA to confirm it. The CDR3 has 15 amino acids. The germline CDR1 and CDR2 sequences are SQVTM and ANQGSEA. CDR3 sequence reads: CSVEDERGLTDTQYF.

The genes are TRBV7-3 and TRBJ1-1; as DNA is missing, the TRBD1 call by TCRdb cannot be tested. The CDR3 is 15 amino acids. Germline assignment: CDR1 SGHTA and CDR2 FQGTGA. CDR3 amino acids: CASSPGTGRGTEAFF.

The CDR3 loop reads CASSLETEYNEQFF. The V and J genes are TRBV27 and TRBJ2-1; absent DNA, TCRdb's TRBD1 call cannot be checked. This CDR3 comprises 14 residues. The germline V gene encodes CDR1 MNHEY and CDR2 SMNVEV (reference sequence).

The genes are TRBV19 and TRBJ2-3; the TCRdb call, TRBD2, lacks DNA for checking. In germline, CDR1 is LNHDA, CDR2 SQIVND (reference sequence). The CDR3 length is 16 residues. The CDR3 here is CASRAMGGALPDTQYF.

CDR3 residues: CASSQEQIVTSYEQYF. The V call is TRBV14, the J call TRBJ2-7; TCRdb returns TRBD2, unconfirmable since there is no DNA. This CDR3 contains 16 residues. Germline V lookup: CDR1 SGHDN, CDR2 FVKESK.

The chain combines TRBV12-3 or TRBV12-4 with TRBJ1-5. This CDR3 comprises 14 residues. CDR3 sequence: CASTLSGGNQPQHF.

J is TRBJ2-3 and V is TRBV7-7; lacking DNA, the TRBD1 call made by TCRdb goes unchecked. The V gene's germline CDR1 is SSHAT and CDR2 FNYEAQ (reference sequence). This CDR3 comprises 19 residues. Here the CDR3 reads CASSNGPYTGTVGADTQYF.

The chain has TRBV7-8 and TRBJ2-7; the D call from TCRdb, TRBD1, cannot be confirmed without DNA. CDR3 length: 16 residues. Germline assignment: CDR1 SGHVS and CDR2 FQNEAQ. The chain's CDR3 is CASSLVGGTGSYEQYF.

The chain uses TRBV6-2 or TRBV6-3 and TRBJ2-7; TCRdb's D call of TRBD1 is untestable without DNA. The CDR3 totals 13 residues. The germline V gene has CDR1 MNHEY and CDR2 SVGEGT. The chain's CDR3 is CASSYQGALEQYF.

The chain carries TRBV4-2 and TRBJ2-6. Germline V gene sequence: CDR1 LGHNA, CDR2 YNFKEQ. The CDR3 extends over 14 amino acids. The CDR3 spells CASSPAPGANVLTF.

The chain uses TRBV7-9 and TRBJ2-2. The CDR3 totals 12 residues. Looked up from germline, CDR1 is SEHNR and CDR2 is FQNEAQ (reference sequence). The CDR3 is CASSWSTGELFF.

V usage is TRBV14 and J usage is TRBJ1-1; TCRdb picks TRBD1, but there is no DNA to check that call. CDR1 and CDR2 from the germline V gene are SGHDN and FVKESK. The CDR3 is made up of 18 amino acids. CDR3 residues: CASSQVGTGRYMNTEAFF.

CDR3 residues: CSARDIDAGESYNEQFF. The chain combines TRBV20-1 with TRBJ2-1; no DNA is available, so the TRBD1 call from TCRdb remains unchecked. The germline CDR1 and CDR2 sequences are DFQATT and SNEGSKA (reference sequence). The CDR3 is 17 amino acids.

The chain employs TRBV6-2 or TRBV6-3 and TRBJ2-7; TCRdb gives TRBD1 as the D gene, but with no DNA this cannot be confirmed. The CDR3 consists of 14 residues. CDR1 is MNHEY and CDR2 is SVGEGT in the germline V gene. The CDR3 is CASSLRDVSYEQYF.

The chain is built from TRBV19 and TRBJ2-1; TCRdb picks TRBD1, but there is no DNA to check that call. There are 13 residues in the CDR3. Germline CDR1 LNHDA, CDR2 SQIVND (reference sequence). CDR3 sequence: CASSYQGGNEQFF.

V gene TRBV15 combines with J gene TRBJ1-2; TCRdb indicates TRBD1, and absent DNA this call remains unverified. This CDR3 contains 22 residues. Germline lookup yields CDR1 LNHNV and CDR2 YYDKDF (reference sequence). CDR3 loop: CATSSSPPPRARGPTLPYGYTF.

The chain combines TRBV29-1 with TRBJ2-7; no DNA is available, so the TRBD1 call from TCRdb remains unchecked. The CDR3 consists of 14 residues. CDR1 and CDR2 (germline): SQVTM, ANQGSEA. CDR3 sequence reads: CSVDGPGTAGEQYF.

The V and J genes are TRBV27 and TRBJ2-1; TCRdb's D call, TRBD1, is unchecked because there is no DNA. The CDR3 runs 15 residues. Germline CDR1 and CDR2: MNHEY and SMNVEV (reference sequence). This chain's CDR3 is CASTLTAPTYNEQFF.

The chain employs TRBV12-3 or TRBV12-4 and TRBJ2-1; lacking DNA, the TRBD1 call made by TCRdb goes unchecked. The CDR3 loop spans 16 amino acids. The CDR3: CASSSSDRGRYNEQFF.

CDR3 sequence: CASSPPPGQDSYEQYF. The chain carries TRBV28 and TRBJ2-7; the D gene TCRdb calls, TRBD1, cannot be checked with no DNA. The CDR3 has 16 amino acids. Germline assignment: CDR1 MDHEN and CDR2 SYDVKM.